Presented here are 12 T cell receptor beta chains from one specimen sequenced in a study of shared clonotypes between healthy human individuals. TCRdb's table, derived via immunoSEQ multiplex PCR, lists solely in-frame clones and lacks some. The sample has 2 million to 2.5 million clones; around 93% are singletons. Material: naive CD4+ T cells from PBMCs. Subset meaning: CD45RA+ positively selected. Receptors were obtained from a man aged 18-30 years in good health. Some clones in this sample may be carry-over from other donors' samples.

Note on this clone: The sample contains more than one DNA sequence encoding this CDR3. The V call is TRBV28, the J call TRBJ1-2, with TRBD1 matching 8 bases. There are 15 residues in the CDR3. V trimming: 11 bases; J trimming: 3 bases; junction bases outside the gene matches: 14. CDR1 and CDR2 (germline): MDHEN, SYDVKM. CDR3: CASSFPGGLDYGYTF. The CDR3 DNA follows: TGTGCCTCCAGTTTCCCAGGGGGCCTAGACTATGGCTACACCTTC.

The chain has TRBV11-2 and TRBJ2-5; 7 nucleotides match TRBD2. From germline, CDR1 is SGHAT and CDR2 FQNNGV. The CDR3 extends over 14 amino acids. Trimming at V came to 5 bases and at J to 1 base, leaving 4 bases not matched to a gene. CDR3 coding DNA: TGTGCCAGCAGCCTACAGCGGGGCCAAGAGACCCAGTACTTC. Protein product: CASSLQRGQETQYF.

The rearrangement uses TRBV18 and TRBJ2-1; D gene ambiguous. Trimming removed 6 bases from V and 8 bases from J, with 20 bases in between. Germline CDR1 is KGHSH and CDR2 is LQKENI. This CDR3 contains 15 residues. CDR3 residues: CASSLQRADYDEQFF. In nucleotides, the CDR3 is TGTGCCAGCTCCCTCCAAAGGGCAGATTATGATGAGCAGTTCTTC.

The V gene is TRBV6-1, the J gene TRBJ1-2, with D unclear. From germline, CDR1 is MNHNS and CDR2 SASEGT. The CDR3 is made up of 11 amino acids. V dropped 3 bases and J dropped 8 bases, with 7 bases sitting between them. In nucleotides, the CDR3 is TGTGCCAGCAGTGAGCATCAGGGCTACACCTTC. This encodes CASSEHQGYTF.

The chain carries TRBV19 and TRBJ2-3; D unresolved. Germline V gene sequence: CDR1 LNHDA, CDR2 SQIVND (reference sequence). Trimming pared 9 bases from V and 10 bases from J, leaving 17 bases between. CDR3 size: 12 residues. CDR3 residues: CASASPSLAQYF. The CDR3 DNA sequence: TGTGCCAGCGCCTCCCCCAGCCTTGCGCAGTATTTT.

The gene calls are TRBV10-2 and TRBJ1-1, with 8 bases aligning to TRBD1. The germline gives CDR1 WSHSY, CDR2 SAAADI. V lost 6 bases, J lost 3 bases, and 6 bases stayed unmatched. The CDR3 is 14 residues long. CDR3 DNA: TGCGCCAGCAGGGTAGGACAGGGACACACTGAAGCTTTCTTT. This codes for CASRVGQGHTEAFF.

About this clone itself: The same CDR3 also results from other DNA sequences found in this sample. This rearrangement joins TRBV10-3 to TRBJ1-2; a possible D gene is TRBD1 (5 bases). Germline CDR1 and CDR2: ENHRY and SYGVKD. The V end was cut by 2 bases, the J end by 0 bases, with 7 bases between. This CDR3 comprises 14 residues. CDR3 sequence reads: CAISEGGANYGYTF. The CDR3, as DNA: TGTGCCATCAGTGAGGGGGGGGCTAACTATGGCTACACCTTC.

This clone has a single count. V usage is TRBV9 and J usage is TRBJ2-3; tentatively, D is TRBD2 (6 bases). The germline gives CDR1 SGDLS, CDR2 YYNGEE. V shed 0 bases and J shed 4 bases, with 18 bases lying between them. The CDR3 is 17 amino acids. The CDR3: CASSVVLPGERADTQYF. The DNA for the CDR3 is TGTGCCAGCAGCGTAGTTCTCCCGGGAGAACGGGCAGATACGCAGTATTTT.

The chain combines TRBV28 with TRBJ1-4; no firm D call. V lost 1 base, J lost 7 bases, and 10 bases lay in between. The CDR3 totals 14 residues. Germline CDR1 reads MDHEN; CDR2 reads SYDVKM. CDR3 nucleotide sequence: TGTGCCAGCAGTTTATCGGACGGCCTTGAAAAACTGTTTTTT. Translating it yields CASSLSDGLEKLFF.

The chain has TRBV7-9 and TRBJ2-2, with 13 nucleotides matching TRBD2. V lost 5 bases and J lost 4; bases outside the gene matches: 10. The CDR3 is made up of 18 amino acids. Germline CDR1 SEHNR, CDR2 FQNEAQ (reference sequence). The CDR3 loop reads CASSLGLAGVPSTGELFF. As DNA, the CDR3 is TGTGCCAGCAGCCTCGGACTAGCGGGAGTCCCGTCCACCGGGGAGCTGTTTTTT.

This clone was detected only once. The gene calls are TRBV5-1 and TRBJ2-7; weak D call: TRBD2 (6 bases). This CDR3 is 15 amino acids long. Deletions cut 4 bases from V and 3 bases from J, with 17 bases between. The germline V gene has CDR1 SGHRS and CDR2 YFSETQ. The CDR3 bases are TGCGCCAGCAGCACCGAACCTGCGGGATACTACGAGCAGTACTTC. This sequence encodes CASSTEPAGYYEQYF.

The chain combines TRBV5-1 with TRBJ1-2; D gene uncertain. The CDR3 loop spans 16 amino acids. Germline V lookup: CDR1 SGHRS, CDR2 YFSETQ. V was cut by 0 bases and J by 5 bases, with 17 bases left in between. Written as DNA, the CDR3 is TGCGCCAGCAGCTTGGCCGGGCAGGCCAGTGGGTATGGCTACACCTTC. It translates to CASSLAGQASGYGYTF.